This paragraph reports one TCR beta chain. No antigen is known for it. The length of the CDR3 is 14 residues. V lost 1 base to trimming and J lost 4 bases, with 14 bases between them. Per the germline V gene, CDR1 is GTSNPN and CDR2 is SVGIG (reference sequence). The sample is drawn from a study of T cell responses to AZD1222 COVID-19 vaccine. Findings and limits, study-wide: Seropositivity was recorded at baseline in only a handful of AZD1222 recipients. Increased Spike-specific TCR breadth and depth were observed after two AZD1222 doses. Donor demographics were predominantly white British with a female majority; clonal diversity may be underestimated.

The table came from immunoSEQ multiplex PCR; TCRdb's copy has only in-frame clones and leaves some out. The sample lists about 120,000 clones, 92% seen once, with under 1.2% in the top ten. This sample comprised peripheral blood, obtained on day 0 of AZD1222 vaccination. The rearrangement links TRBV30 to TRBJ2-7; TRBD2 might be the D (5 bases). The receptor was derived from an adult in good health. The CDR3 here is CAWSALGLPYEQYF. DNA for the CDR3: TGTGCCTGGAGTGCGCTAGGACTCCCTTACGAGCAGTACTTC.